The sequence of this TCR beta chain was determined in a study of Ad26.COV2.S vaccination and SARS-CoV-2 variants. In germline, CDR1 is MNHNS, CDR2 SASEGT. The CDR3 is made up of 16 amino acids. Germline trimming cut 2 bases from V and 3 bases from J; bases unmatched to any gene: 6. Treatment: around 19 received Ad26.COV2.S at low or high dose, single or two shots; a few received placebo; per-sample allocation not given. Samples came from day 63 after the first vaccine or placebo injection. Measured with immunoSEQ multiplex PCR; TCRdb has only the in-frame clones, and not every one. Of 350,000 to 400,000 clones listed, around nine tenths are singletons.

This sequence joins TRBV6-1 and TRBJ2-7; 11 bases map to TRBD1. The sample consisted of peripheral blood, taken in a trial of Ad26.COV2.S vaccine versus placebo. This TCR came from a person aged 18-65 years who received the Ad26.COV2.S COVID-19 vaccine or a placebo. The CDR3 loop is CASSETRDRGGYEQYF. The CDR3 region has the DNA TGTGCCAGCAGTGAAACGAGGGACAGGGGGGGCTACGAGCAGTACTTC.